The 29 T cell receptor beta chains below come from one sample, sequenced in a study of OX40 agonist ivuxolimab in advanced cancers. TCRdb's copy holds only in-frame clones and misses some; the assay was immunoSEQ multiplex PCR. The table includes about 110,000 clones, approximately 89% detected once. The specimen was CD4+ or CD8+ T cells sorted from blood, collected in a trial of the OX40 agonist ivuxolimab. Receptors originate from an adult with an advanced solid tumor such as melanoma, head and neck, liver or kidney cancer.

The chain links TRBV6-5 to TRBJ1-5; no definite D call. V was shortened by 7 bases and J by 4 bases, with 17 bases between the two germline ends. The CDR3 is 15 residues long. The germline CDR1 and CDR2 sequences are MNHEY and SVGAGI. The CDR3 nucleotides read TGTGCCAGCACCCCTGCGGAAGGAGGGAATCAGCCCCAGCATTTT. This translates into CASTPAEGGNQPQHF.

V and J are TRBV7-9 and TRBJ1-1; a possible D gene is TRBD1 (5 bases). Germline CDR1 is SEHNR and CDR2 is FQNEAQ (reference sequence). V shed 2 bases and J shed 6 bases, with 22 bases lying between them. There are 17 residues in the CDR3. CDR3 in DNA: TGTGCCAGCAGCTTACGGGGGGGGACCCTCGGGAGGGCTGAAGCTTTCTTT. It specifies CASSLRGGTLGRAEAFF.

The V call is TRBV30, the J call TRBJ2-7; 8 nucleotides align to TRBD1. From germline, CDR1 is GTSNPN and CDR2 SVGIG (reference sequence). V was clipped by 3 bases and J by 5 bases; unmatched bases: 9. The CDR3 covers 14 residues. The CDR3 region is CAWRRGTGGHEQYF. As DNA, the CDR3 is TGTGCCTGGAGAAGAGGGACAGGAGGACACGAGCAGTACTTC. Complete variable domain (other parts from reference TRBV30 and TRBJ2-7): SQTIHQWPATLVQPVGSPLSLECTVEGTSNPNLYWYRQAAGRGLQLLFYSVGIGQISSEVPQNLSASRPQDRQFILSSKKLLLSDSGFYLCAWRRGTGGHEQYFGPGTRLTVT.

In this sample, this clone turned up once. The V call is TRBV6-6, the J call TRBJ1-4, with D perhaps TRBD1 (6 bases). V was clipped by 7 bases and J by 8 bases, with 14 bases between them. This CDR3 has 13 amino acids. The germline gives CDR1 MNHNY, CDR2 SVGAGI (reference sequence). The CDR3 coding sequence is TGTGCCAGCACCTACAGGGCTTGGGAAAAACTGTTTTTT. Translation: CASTYRAWEKLFF.

The chain is built from TRBV30 and TRBJ1-1; perhaps TRBD1 as D (6 bases). The V end lost 2 bases, the J end lost 7 bases, and 11 bases lay between the germline ends. This CDR3 comprises 12 residues. Germline V gene lookup returns CDR1 GTSNPN and CDR2 SVGIG (reference sequence). CDR3 sequence reads: CAWSPQGFEAFF. The DNA for the CDR3 is TGTGCCTGGAGTCCACAGGGTTTTGAAGCTTTCTTT.

The chain joins TRBV28 to TRBJ1-5; 10 positions agree with TRBD1. The J segment lost 7 bases and the V segment lost 4 bases, leaving 16 bases of the junction unmatched. There are 18 residues in the CDR3. Germline V lookup: CDR1 MDHEN, CDR2 SYDVKM. CDR3 in DNA: TGTGCCAGCAGTTCACCGGGACAGGGGATTATCGGCCTCCAGCCCCAGCATTTT. It codes for CASSSPGQGIIGLQPQHF.

The chain has TRBV14 and TRBJ1-6, with D unresolved. The CDR3 sequence is 14 residues long. Germline V gene lookup returns CDR1 SGHDN and CDR2 FVKESK. V was shortened by 5 bases and J by 5 bases, with 10 bases between the two germline ends. CDR3: CASSLQWDNSPLHF. The CDR3 DNA is TGTGCCAGCAGCTTACAGTGGGATAATTCACCCCTCCACTTT.

This chain joins TRBV7-3 and TRBJ2-2, with TRBD2 as a possible D gene (5 bases). In germline, CDR1 is SGHTA, CDR2 FQGTGA. Trimming stripped 5 bases from V and 1 base from J, with 11 bases between. The CDR3 sequence is 15 residues long. The CDR3 coding sequence is TGTGCCAGCAGCCCTCGGGCGGGGAACACCGGGGAGCTGTTTTTT. It yields the protein CASSPRAGNTGELFF.

The gene calls are TRBV9 and TRBJ1-4; D gene uncertain. The ends were cut back, 0 bases at V and 5 bases at J, with 11 bases in the middle. Germline V gene lookup returns CDR1 SGDLS and CDR2 YYNGEE. The CDR3 has 15 residues. The CDR3 sequence is CASSVGGQANEKLFF. The CDR3 region has the DNA TGTGCCAGCAGCGTAGGAGGGCAGGCGAATGAAAAACTGTTTTTT.

The J gene is TRBJ2-1, the V gene TRBV5-1; possible D gene TRBD2, 5 bases. The CDR3 totals 16 residues. Trimming left V 5 bases short and J 0 bases short, with 15 bases between. From germline, CDR1 is SGHRS and CDR2 YFSETQ. The CDR3 loop reads CASRREIVSSYNEQFF. The CDR3 coding sequence is TGCGCCAGCAGAAGGGAGATAGTAAGCTCCTACAATGAGCAGTTCTTC.

The rearrangement uses TRBV10-3 and TRBJ2-7, with 10 bases that match TRBD2. Looked up from germline, CDR1 is ENHRY and CDR2 is SYGVKD. The CDR3 covers 18 residues. The V gene end was trimmed by 0 bases and the J gene end by 4 bases; junction bases not matched to a gene: 12. The CDR3 region has the DNA TGTGCCATCAGTGAGTCGTGGCAGACTAGCGGGTTTTCGTACGAGCAGTACTTC. Translated: CAISESWQTSGFSYEQYF.

This chain connects TRBV4-2 to TRBJ2-3, with D possibly called TRBD1 or TRBD2 (5 bases each). The V and J ends lost 4 bases and 0 bases respectively, with 20 bases between them. Germline V gene lookup returns CDR1 LGHNA and CDR2 YNFKEQ. The CDR3 is 18 residues long. The CDR3 nucleotides read TGTGCCAGCAGCCTCCTTGGGACGACTTTTACTAGCACAGATACGCAGTATTTT. It codes for CASSLLGTTFTSTDTQYF.

This chain links TRBV28 with TRBJ1-2; 8 bases agree with TRBD1. The J segment lost 7 bases and the V segment lost 4 bases, leaving 5 bases of the junction unmatched. The CDR3 has 13 amino acids. Germline loops: CDR1 MDHEN, CDR2 SYDVKM. The CDR3 DNA follows: TGTGCCAGCAGTTCAGGGGGCGCGGGTGGCTACACCTTC. Amino acid sequence: CASSSGGAGGYTF.

V usage is TRBV27 and J usage is TRBJ1-1; D not resolved. CDR3 length: 13 residues. Germline CDR1 reads MNHEY; CDR2 reads SMNVEV (reference sequence). V lost 4 bases to trimming and J lost 0 bases, with 6 bases between them. CDR3 in DNA: TGTGCCAGCAGTTACGAGTTGAACACTGAAGCTTTCTTT. Protein product: CASSYELNTEAFF.

The gene calls are TRBV6-6 and TRBJ1-5; maybe TRBD1 (6 bases). Germline V CDR1 and CDR2: MNHNY, SVGAGI (reference sequence). The CDR3 spans 12 residues. Between the trimmed V and J ends, which lost 6 bases and 6 bases, there was a span of 9 bases. The CDR3 nucleotides read TGTGCCAGCAGAAGGGGGGCTCAGCCCCAGCATTTT. Encoded protein: CASRRGAQPQHF.

The chain is built from TRBV11-2 and TRBJ2-7; no firm D call. The CDR3 has 13 amino acids. The germline gives CDR1 SGHAT, CDR2 FQNNGV. The V end lost 5 bases, the J end lost 7 bases, and 15 bases lay between the germline ends. The CDR3 sequence is CASSLQGLGEQYF. The CDR3 nucleotides are TGTGCCAGCAGCCTGCAAGGGCTCGGGGAGCAGTACTTC.

The rearrangement joins TRBV7-2 to TRBJ1-4, with TRBD1 as a possible D gene (6 bases). With 5 bases removed from V and 4 bases from J, the gap between germline ends came to 14 bases. CDR1 and CDR2 (germline): SGHTA, FQGNSA. This CDR3 has 15 residues. The CDR3 is CASSLWTEVNEKLFF. The CDR3 DNA reads TGTGCCAGCAGCCTATGGACAGAGGTTAATGAAAAACTGTTTTTT.

This chain joins TRBV19 and TRBJ1-1; TRBD1 agrees at 7 bases. The CDR3 runs 13 residues. The germline V gene encodes CDR1 LNHDA and CDR2 SQIVND (reference sequence). V lost 4 bases to trimming and J lost 6 bases; unmatched junction nucleotides: 5. The CDR3 here is CASSTTGSAEAFF. The CDR3 DNA is TGTGCCAGTAGTACGACAGGGAGCGCTGAAGCTTTCTTT.

The rearrangement links TRBV18 to TRBJ1-6; no clear D. The CDR3 loop spans 15 amino acids. The germline V gene has CDR1 KGHSH and CDR2 LQKENI. V was pared by 2 bases and J by 5 bases, with 10 bases between. The CDR3 DNA sequence: TGTGCCAGCTCACCAAGAGGGAGCGATAATTCACCCCTCCACTTT. Translation gives CASSPRGSDNSPLHF.

CDR3 coding DNA: TGTGCCAGCAGCTTTGGGGACAGGTCCTACGAGCAGTACTTC. This translates into CASSFGDRSYEQYF. This chain joins TRBV7-2 and TRBJ2-7; 8 nucleotides align to TRBD1. The CDR3 is 14 amino acids. The germline gives CDR1 SGHTA, CDR2 FQGNSA. With V trimmed by 3 bases and J by 1 base, 2 bases remained unmatched.

This sequence joins TRBV5-6 and TRBJ2-7, with 7 bases matching TRBD2. The CDR3 length is 13 residues. Trimming removed 5 bases from V and 3 bases from J; junction bases left unmatched: 5. Germline lookup yields CDR1 SGHDT and CDR2 YYEEEE. CDR3 coding DNA: TGTGCCAGCAGTAAAGCGGGGATCTACGAGCAGTACTTC. Translation gives CASSKAGIYEQYF.

The chain uses TRBV7-3 and TRBJ2-1, with TRBD2 as a possible D gene (5 bases). V was pared by 3 bases and J by 0 bases, with 9 bases between. The CDR3 runs to 15 residues. The germline gives CDR1 SGHTA, CDR2 FQGTGA. As DNA, the CDR3 is TGTGCCAGCAGCTTGGACGGAGGCTCCTACAATGAGCAGTTCTTC. This gives the protein CASSLDGGSYNEQFF.

The chain carries TRBV29-1 and TRBJ1-1; tentatively, D is TRBD1 (6 bases). V dropped 6 bases and J dropped 4 bases, with 15 bases sitting between them. Per germline, CDR1 SQVTM and CDR2 ANQGSEA. The CDR3 length is 13 residues. The DNA of the CDR3 is TGCAGCGTGAATTCCCAGGGGATCACTGAAGCTTTCTTT. Translated, it gives CSVNSQGITEAFF.

The chain employs TRBV28 and TRBJ2-7; 8 bases fit TRBD2. CDR3 length: 14 residues. The germline V gene has CDR1 MDHEN and CDR2 SYDVKM. V gave up 5 bases and J gave up 0 bases; unmatched junction bases: 3. The CDR3 DNA is TGTGCCAGCAGTCCTAGCGGGCCCTCCTACGAGCAGTACTTC. Translating gives CASSPSGPSYEQYF.

CDR3 residues: CASGPLREKLFF. In DNA, the CDR3 is TGTGCCAGCGGCCCCCTGAGGGAAAAACTGTTTTTT. The chain joins TRBV2 to TRBJ1-4, with D hard to call. The CDR3 contains 12 residues. CDR1 and CDR2 (germline): SNHLY, FYNNEI. V was pared by 8 bases and J by 8 bases, with 12 bases between.

Here the CDR3 DNA reads TGTGCCTGGAGCGTGACTTACTATGGCTACACCTTC. Residues: CAWSVTYYGYTF. The V and J genes are TRBV30 and TRBJ1-2; D is uncertain. There are 12 residues in the CDR3. Trimming shortened V by 3 bases and J by 3 bases, and 8 bases separated the two germline ends. Germline CDR1 is GTSNPN and CDR2 is SVGIG (reference sequence).

The chain uses TRBV18 and TRBJ1-1; 8 bases are shared with TRBD1. V was pared by 4 bases and J by 8 bases, with 18 bases of the junction left unmatched. Germline CDR1 is KGHSH and CDR2 is LQKENI. The CDR3 consists of 17 residues. CDR3 loop: CASSLIGQGVGLREAFF. CDR3 DNA: TGTGCCAGCTCACTGATCGGACAGGGTGTCGGTCTTCGGGAAGCTTTCTTT. Combining the CDR3 with reference TRBV18 and TRBJ1-1 gives the whole variable domain NAGVMQNPRHLVRRRGQEARLRCSPMKGHSHVYWYRQLPEEGLKFMVYLQKENIIDESGMPKERFSAEFPKEGPSILRIQQVVRGDSAAYFCASSLIGQGVGLREAFFGQGTRLTVV.

V and J are TRBV5-4 and TRBJ1-5; TRBD1 aligns across 8 bases. The CDR3 contains 17 residues. With V trimmed by 1 base and J by 2 bases, 8 bases remained unmatched. From germline, CDR1 is SGHNT and CDR2 YYREEE (reference sequence). CDR3 sequence reads: CASSLKLSTGGNQPQHF. The CDR3 region has the DNA TGTGCCAGCAGCTTGAAGCTGTCGACAGGGGGCAATCAGCCCCAGCATTTT.

This clone occurred once. The chain couples TRBV6-5 to TRBJ1-2, with unresolved D. The CDR3 loop spans 14 amino acids. Germline CDR1 MNHEY, CDR2 SVGAGI. V shed 2 bases and J shed 5 bases, with 12 bases lying between them. Here the CDR3 reads CASSYLEGRYGYTF. The CDR3 DNA reads TGTGCCAGCAGTTACCTAGAAGGACGGTATGGCTACACCTTC.